Listed below are T cell receptor beta chains from one sample, sequenced in a study of blood T cell repertoires in COVID-19. Libraries were prepared by immunoSEQ multiplex PCR; TCRdb keeps only in-frame clonotypes and omits some of them. The table has 86,000 or so clones, roughly four fifths seen once; the top ten hold around 1.3%. The sequenced sample consisted of peripheral blood. Source of these receptors: a woman of 80 years or more with acute or convalescent COVID-19. Each CDR3 is given with its conserved first and last residue. The D gene is left open where the match is weak. Size is omitted from some rows. Given values are once, few, many or a class for expanded clones.

clone_size	d_call	v_call	j_call	cdr3_length	cdr3_nt	cdr3_aa
-	TRBD1	TRBV4-1	TRBJ2-2	15	TGCGCCAGCAGCCAACCCAGGGGGCGGACCGGGGAGCTGTTTTTT	CASSQPRGRTGELFF
-	-	TRBV4-1	TRBJ1-4	15	TGCGCCAGCAGCCAAGATGGGGCAGGGCCTGAAAAACTGTTTTTT	CASSQDGAGPEKLFF
-	TRBD1	TRBV9	TRBJ1-1	15	TGTGCCAGCAGCACCCGGGACAGGGGCCACACTGAAGCTTTCTTT	CASSTRDRGHTEAFF
-	-	TRBV2	TRBJ2-5	14	TGTGCCAGCAGTGTTGGGCAGAGTGGTGAGACCCAGTACTTC	CASSVGQSGETQYF
-	TRBD1	TRBV4-1	TRBJ2-7	13	TGCGCCAGCAGCCCGGGACAGGCCTACGAGCAGTACTTC	CASSPGQAYEQYF
-	-	TRBV19	TRBJ1-2	13	TGTGCCAGTAGAGGAGGAGCTAACTATGGCTACACCTTC	CASRGGANYGYTF
-	-	TRBV7-9	TRBJ1-5	12	TGTGCCAGCAGCTCCCTAAATCAGCCCCAGCATTTT	CASSSLNQPQHF
-	TRBD2	TRBV18	TRBJ2-7	13	TGTGCCAGCTCACTGACTAGCGGGCTCGAGCAGTACTTC	CASSLTSGLEQYF
-	-	TRBV7-9	TRBJ1-6	14	TGTGCCAGCAGCTTAGACAGGGTAGGATCACCCCTCCACTTT	CASSLDRVGSPLHF
once	TRBD1	TRBV6-5	TRBJ1-3	15	TGTGCCAGCAGTACCGGGACAGGGTCTGGAAACACCATATATTTT	CASSTGTGSGNTIYF
once	TRBD2	TRBV10-3	TRBJ2-1	17	TGTGCCATCAGTGAGTCGCTAGCGGGGCCAACCTACAATGAGCAGTTCTTC	CAISESLAGPTYNEQFF
-	TRBD1	TRBV5-6	TRBJ1-2	14	TGTGCCAGCAGCCGACAGGGGATCGACTATGGCTACACCTTC	CASSRQGIDYGYTF
few	-	TRBV4-1	TRBJ1-5	16	TGCGCCAGCAGCCAAGGGGCCGATCTAAGCAATCAGCCCCAGCATTTT	CASSQGADLSNQPQHF
-	TRBD1	TRBV18	TRBJ1-2	14	TGTGCCAGCTCACCAGAGACAGGGGACTATGGCTACACCTTC	CASSPETGDYGYTF
-	-	TRBV27	TRBJ2-1	16	TGTGCCAGCAGAGCCTCCTTGGGGAGACTATACAATGAGCAGTTCTTC	CASRASLGRLYNEQFF
-	-	TRBV3-1/TRBV3-2	TRBJ1-6	13	TGTGCCAGCAGCCAAACCAGGGAATCACCCCTCCACTTT	CASSQTRESPLHF
-	TRBD1	TRBV5-1	TRBJ2-6	17	TGCGCCAGCCGCCCGGGACAGGTTCTCCCCGGGGCCAACGTCCTGACTTTC	CASRPGQVLPGANVLTF
-	-	TRBV6-1	TRBJ2-7	13	TGTGCCAGCAGTGAAGCTCCCAGCTACGAGCAGTACTTC	CASSEAPSYEQYF
-	TRBD1	TRBV7-2	TRBJ2-6	17	TGTGCCAGCAGCGGGTGGGACAGGGAATCTGGGGCCAACGTCCTGACTTTC	CASSGWDRESGANVLTF
-	TRBD1	TRBV5-6	TRBJ1-5	15	TGTGCCAGCAGCTTGCGTTGGACAGGGAATCAGCCCCAGCATTTT	CASSLRWTGNQPQHF
-	-	TRBV11-2	TRBJ1-6	15	TGTGCCAGCAGCTTAGAAGGGGTTTGGAATTCACCCCTCCACTTT	CASSLEGVWNSPLHF
once	TRBD2	TRBV27	TRBJ2-1	17	TGTGCCAGTAACAGATATACGGGACTAGCCTCCTACAATGAGCAGTTCTTC	CASNRYTGLASYNEQFF
-	-	TRBV19	TRBJ1-5	14	TGTGCCAGTAGTAGCCGGGTTGGCAATCAGCCCCAGCATTTT	CASSSRVGNQPQHF
-	-	TRBV9	TRBJ2-2	13	TGTGCCAGCGGGGCAGGGTTTCCCGGGGAGCTGTTTTTT	CASGAGFPGELFF
-	TRBD2	TRBV2	TRBJ2-7	15	TGTGCCAGCACCCCTCGGAGCGGGACGGACTACGAGCAGTACTTC	CASTPRSGTDYEQYF
-	TRBD2	TRBV7-2	TRBJ2-7	18	TGTGCCAGCAGCTTAAAGGGGACTAGCGGGAGTTACTCCTACGAGCAGTACTTC	CASSLKGTSGSYSYEQYF
-	-	TRBV6-1	TRBJ1-5	14	TGTGCCAGCAGTGAAGGCGGGTTGGATCAGCCCCAGCATTTT	CASSEGGLDQPQHF
-	-	TRBV7-8	TRBJ2-7	20	TGTGCCAGCAGCTATCCCTTGGGGACTGGAAGCACGATAGCGAAAGGCGAGCAGTACTTC	CASSYPLGTGSTIAKGEQYF
-	TRBD2	TRBV6-2/TRBV6-3	TRBJ2-1	16	TGTGTCAGCAGTTACCCACTAGCGGGAGTAAAGAATGAGCAGTTCTTC	CVSSYPLAGVKNEQFF
-	-	TRBV4-1	TRBJ1-4	16	TGCGCCAGCAGCCAAGATCGGGGGGGGCCGGCTGAAAAACTGTTTTTT	CASSQDRGGPAEKLFF
-	TRBD2	TRBV10-1	TRBJ2-5	15	TGCGCCAGCAGTGCCAGACTAGCGGGCCAAGAGACCCAGTACTTC	CASSARLAGQETQYF
-	-	TRBV6-6	TRBJ1-1	12	TGTGCCAGCAGCCACGGGAGCGCTGAAGCTTTCTTT	CASSHGSAEAFF
-	TRBD1	TRBV19	TRBJ1-2	13	TGTGCCAGTAGTACGGGACAGGGGATCGGCTACACCTTC	CASSTGQGIGYTF
-	-	TRBV12-3/TRBV12-4	TRBJ2-1	11	TGTGCCAGCAGACACAGGGATGAGCAGTTCTTC	CASRHRDEQFF
-	TRBD2	TRBV19	TRBJ2-3	17	TGTGCCAGTAGTACCCGCTCCGGGACTAGCGACACAGATACGCAGTATTTT	CASSTRSGTSDTDTQYF
-	TRBD1	TRBV2	TRBJ1-6	14	TGTGCCAGCAGTCTGACAGGGCCAAATTCACCCCTCCACTTT	CASSLTGPNSPLHF
-	-	TRBV27	TRBJ2-1	14	TGTGCCAGCAGTGTAGCAGGGAGGAGCAATGAGCAGTTCTTC	CASSVAGRSNEQFF
-	-	TRBV3-1/TRBV3-2	TRBJ1-1	13	TGTGCCAGCAGTTCACAGGAAAACACTGAAGCTTTCTTT	CASSSQENTEAFF
once	TRBD1	TRBV7-9	TRBJ2-6	19	TGTGCCAGCAGCTTACGTTTTGGACAGGGGAGCTCTGGGGCCAACGTCCTGACTTTC	CASSLRFGQGSSGANVLTF
-	TRBD2	TRBV5-1	TRBJ2-2	16	TGCGCCAGCAGCTTACGGGGCGGGGGGACCACCGGGGAGCTGTTTTTT	CASSLRGGGTTGELFF
-	-	TRBV20-1	TRBJ2-5	16	TGCAGTGCTAGTAACAGGGTGATTTGGGGAAAAGAGACCCAGTACTTC	CSASNRVIWGKETQYF
-	TRBD2	TRBV9	TRBJ2-1	17	TGTGCCAGCAGCACAGGGACTAGCCCTGAGGTAGACAATGAGCAGTTCTTC	CASSTGTSPEVDNEQFF
once	TRBD1	TRBV3-1/TRBV3-2	TRBJ1-3	16	TGTGCCAGCAGCCATCTCGGACAGGGGGCTGGAAACACCATATATTTT	CASSHLGQGAGNTIYF
-	-	TRBV7-8	TRBJ1-1	17	TGTGCCAGCAGCTCTAACCGCGCCTGGGGGCAGAACACTGAAGCTTTCTTT	CASSSNRAWGQNTEAFF
few	TRBD2	TRBV6-1	TRBJ2-7	14	TGTGCCAGCAGTGAATCTAGCGGGAGGGGTGAGCAGTACTTC	CASSESSGRGEQYF
once	-	TRBV25-1	TRBJ1-1	13	TGTGCCAGCAGAAGGGAGGGGGTCACTGAAGCTTTCTTT	CASRREGVTEAFF
-	-	TRBV19	TRBJ2-2	12	TGTGCCAGTATGGAGCGAACCGGGGAGCTGTTTTTT	CASMERTGELFF
-	-	TRBV15	TRBJ1-2	14	TGTGCCACCAGCAAGCCGGGGGGCTTCTATGGCTACACCTTC	CATSKPGGFYGYTF
-	-	TRBV19	TRBJ2-5	15	TGTGCCACTATAGGACGGCAGGGATTCCAAGAGACCCAGTACTTC	CATIGRQGFQETQYF
-	-	TRBV25-1	TRBJ1-5	14	TGTGCCAGCAGTGAACCGGGGGAGGGACAGCCCCAGCATTTT	CASSEPGEGQPQHF
-	TRBD1	TRBV29-1	TRBJ2-5	15	TGCAGCGTTCCAGGGGACAGGGGGGCAGGAGAGACCCAGTACTTC	CSVPGDRGAGETQYF
many	TRBD2	TRBV19	TRBJ2-3	15	TGTGCCAGCTCCGTTTATAGCGGGATATCAGATACGCAGTATTTT	CASSVYSGISDTQYF
-	TRBD1	TRBV4-1	TRBJ1-5	17	TGCGCCAGCAGCCCCTCAATCGGGACAGCCGACAATCAGCCCCAGCATTTT	CASSPSIGTADNQPQHF